The rows below give T cell receptor beta chains drawn from one sample of a study of T cell changes during pregnancy in multiple sclerosis. TCRdb's table, derived via immunoSEQ multiplex PCR, lists solely in-frame clones and lacks some. The table lists about 59,000 clones, 80% to 95% of them singletons, with about 2.5% in the top ten. This material consisted of peripheral blood, taken in the third trimester of pregnancy. All receptors come from a female donor in good health, enrolled as a control in a pregnancy study. The CDR3 runs from the conserved cysteine through the conserved F or W. A D gene is named only where the DNA matches it firmly. Clone size is shown for a subset of rows, as once, few, many or a class of expanded clone.

V: TRBV29-1; length: 15; J: TRBJ2-2; size: NA; D: TRBD2; CDR3: CSLGEGRRYTGELFF; DNA: TGCAGTTTGGGGGAGGGGCGCAGATACACCGGGGAGCTGTTTTTT
V: TRBV2; length: 15; J: TRBJ1-5; size: NA; D: TRBD1; CDR3: CASREDRQSNQPQHF; DNA: TGTGCCAGCAGAGAGGACAGGCAGAGCAATCAGCCCCAGCATTTT
V: TRBV28; length: 12; J: TRBJ2-7; size: NA; D: NA; CDR3: CASSLTRYEQYF; DNA: TGTGCCAGCAGCCTGACACGCTACGAGCAGTACTTC
V: TRBV10-3; length: 12; J: TRBJ1-1; size: NA; D: NA; CDR3: CAISGKETEAFF; DNA: TGTGCCATCAGTGGGAAGGAGACTGAAGCTTTCTTT
V: TRBV5-6; length: 15; J: TRBJ2-6; size: NA; D: NA; CDR3: CASSPDFSGANVLTF; DNA: TGTGCCAGCAGCCCGGACTTCTCTGGGGCCAACGTCCTGACTTTC
V: TRBV18; length: 15; J: TRBJ2-3; size: NA; D: NA; CDR3: CASSPVQFLSDTQYF; DNA: TGTGCCAGCTCACCGGTACAGTTCCTTTCGGATACGCAGTATTTT
V: TRBV2; length: 17; J: TRBJ2-1; size: NA; D: TRBD2; CDR3: CASRGTSGTRSGNEQFF; DNA: TGTGCCAGCAGGGGGACTAGCGGGACCAGATCTGGCAATGAGCAGTTCTTC
V: TRBV19; length: 15; J: TRBJ1-5; size: NA; D: TRBD1; CDR3: CASKFSGQGHQPQHF; DNA: TGTGCCAGTAAATTTTCGGGACAGGGGCATCAGCCCCAGCATTTT
V: TRBV11-3; length: 15; J: TRBJ2-6; size: NA; D: TRBD1; CDR3: CASSLTGVGANVLTF; DNA: TGTGCCAGCAGCCTAACAGGGGTTGGGGCCAACGTCCTGACTTTC
V: TRBV19; length: 18; J: TRBJ2-1; size: NA; D: NA; CDR3: CASSPARGPLSSYNEQFF; DNA: TGTGCCAGTAGTCCGGCGAGAGGGCCCCTTAGCTCCTACAATGAGCAGTTCTTC
V: TRBV7-2; length: 16; J: TRBJ1-1; size: NA; D: TRBD1; CDR3: CASSPGQGIMNTEAFF; DNA: TGTGCCAGCAGCCCGGGACAGGGGATTATGAACACTGAAGCTTTCTTT
V: TRBV19; length: 16; J: TRBJ2-1; size: NA; D: TRBD2; CDR3: CASSIHLAAPRNEQFF; DNA: TGTGCCAGTAGTATTCACCTAGCGGCCCCAAGGAATGAGCAGTTCTTC
V: TRBV7-6; length: 15; J: TRBJ2-7; size: NA; D: TRBD1; CDR3: CASSSTGQGGDEQYF; DNA: TGTGCCAGCAGCTCCACGGGACAGGGGGGGGACGAGCAGTACTTC
V: TRBV2; length: 13; J: TRBJ2-6; size: NA; D: NA; CDR3: CASTGAGANVLTF; DNA: TGTGCCAGCACCGGGGCTGGGGCCAACGTCCTGACTTTC
V: TRBV29-1; length: 16; J: TRBJ1-2; size: NA; D: TRBD1; CDR3: CSVHTFMGTGRYGYTF; DNA: TGCAGCGTCCACACCTTTATGGGGACAGGGCGGTATGGCTACACCTTC
V: TRBV2; length: 15; J: TRBJ1-2; size: NA; D: TRBD1; CDR3: CARGQASRRNYGYTF; DNA: TGTGCCAGAGGACAGGCTAGTAGACGGAACTATGGCTACACCTTC
V: TRBV5-1; length: 14; J: TRBJ2-5; size: NA; D: NA; CDR3: CASSPGHLQETQYF; DNA: TGCGCCAGCAGCCCCGGACACCTCCAAGAGACCCAGTACTTC
V: TRBV9; length: 13; J: TRBJ1-2; size: NA; D: NA; CDR3: CASSLPQNYGYTF; DNA: TGTGCCAGCAGCCTCCCACAGAACTATGGCTACACCTTC
V: TRBV28; length: 15; J: TRBJ1-5; size: NA; D: NA; CDR3: CASSYHRVREQPQHF; DNA: TGTGCCAGCAGTTACCACAGGGTCAGGGAACAGCCCCAGCATTTT
V: TRBV4-1; length: 15; J: TRBJ2-3; size: NA; D: TRBD1; CDR3: CASSQDVGTGGTQYF; DNA: TGCGCCAGCAGCCAAGATGTAGGGACAGGTGGTACGCAGTATTTT
V: TRBV4-3; length: 15; J: TRBJ1-5; size: NA; D: TRBD1; CDR3: CASSTPGTGRQPQHF; DNA: TGCGCCAGCAGCACCCCCGGGACAGGGCGTCAGCCCCAGCATTTT
V: TRBV2; length: 14; J: TRBJ2-1; size: NA; D: TRBD2; CDR3: CASSEVAGRNEQFF; DNA: TGTGCCAGCAGTGAAGTAGCGGGGAGGAATGAGCAGTTCTTC
V: TRBV6-6; length: 14; J: TRBJ1-4; size: NA; D: NA; CDR3: CASTLGPTNEKLFF; DNA: TGTGCCAGCACTCTTGGCCCAACTAATGAAAAACTGTTTTTT
V: TRBV2; length: 15; J: TRBJ1-2; size: NA; D: NA; CDR3: CASSAVYRANYGYTF; DNA: TGTGCCAGCAGTGCAGTTTACAGGGCTAACTATGGCTACACCTTC
V: TRBV25-1; length: 15; J: TRBJ1-3; size: NA; D: NA; CDR3: CASSEYETTGNTIYF; DNA: TGTGCCAGCAGTGAATATGAGACAACTGGAAACACCATATATTTT
V: TRBV7-2; length: 15; J: TRBJ2-1; size: NA; D: NA; CDR3: CASTPSSLSSNEQFF; DNA: TGTGCCAGCACCCCCTCGTCCCTATCAAGTAATGAGCAGTTCTTC
V: TRBV19; length: 14; J: TRBJ2-3; size: NA; D: TRBD2; CDR3: CASSLAGSSDTQYF; DNA: TGTGCCAGTAGTCTAGCGGGGAGCTCAGATACGCAGTATTTT
V: TRBV7-2; length: 12; J: TRBJ2-3; size: NA; D: NA; CDR3: CASSLTGDTQYF; DNA: TGTGCCAGCAGCTTAACCGGAGATACGCAGTATTTT
V: TRBV5-1; length: 16; J: TRBJ2-3; size: NA; D: NA; CDR3: CASGTGHETSTDTQYF; DNA: TGCGCCAGCGGAACAGGCCACGAAACTAGCACAGATACGCAGTATTTT
V: TRBV7-9; length: 14; J: TRBJ2-7; size: NA; D: TRBD2; CDR3: CASRSGGITYEQYF; DNA: TGTGCCAGCCGATCGGGGGGAATTACCTACGAGCAGTACTTC
V: TRBV11-3; length: 15; J: TRBJ2-1; size: NA; D: TRBD2; CDR3: CASSLRASGRDEQFF; DNA: TGTGCCAGCAGCTTAAGGGCTAGCGGGAGGGATGAGCAGTTCTTC
V: TRBV4-1; length: 17; J: TRBJ2-3; size: once; D: TRBD2; CDR3: CASSQGRLAAFTDTQYF; DNA: TGCGCCAGCAGCCAAGGTCGACTAGCGGCATTCACAGATACGCAGTATTTT
V: TRBV5-1; length: 15; J: TRBJ2-1; size: NA; D: NA; CDR3: CASSLATGRNNEQFF; DNA: TGCGCCAGCAGCTTGGCGACAGGGAGGAACAATGAGCAGTTCTTC
V: TRBV6-1; length: 15; J: TRBJ2-1; size: NA; D: NA; CDR3: CASSTAADLYNEQFF; DNA: TGTGCCAGCAGTACAGCGGCGGATCTCTACAATGAGCAGTTCTTC
V: TRBV7-3; length: 15; J: TRBJ1-1; size: NA; D: TRBD1; CDR3: CASSLGTAMNTEAFF; DNA: TGTGCCAGCAGCTTAGGGACAGCTATGAACACTGAAGCTTTCTTT
V: TRBV15; length: 13; J: TRBJ1-2; size: NA; D: NA; CDR3: CATSAGTGPGYTF; DNA: TGTGCCACCAGCGCGGGGACCGGTCCGGGCTACACCTTC